This T cell receptor beta chain was documented in a study of cytomegalovirus exposure and HLA in healthy donors. Study-wide context: Around 200 million T cells yielded about 120 million unique TCR beta sequences, as an earlier analysis found.

This clone showed up just a few times. The CDR3 totals 16 residues. CDR1 is MNHNY, CDR2 SVGAGI, per germline (reference sequence). Trimming pared 5 bases from V and 3 bases from J, leaving 17 bases between. 60 Vbeta and 13 Jbeta primers were used in PCR. Clones were read by immunoSEQ multiplex PCR, and TCRdb kept only the in-frame ones, dropping some. Found here are 95,000 to 150,000 clones, under 80% of them singletons; the top ten hold 13%. This clonotype was sampled from a woman between 55 and 75 years old in good health and CMV-seropositive. V gene TRBV6-6 combines with J gene TRBJ2-1, with D perhaps TRBD2 (5 bases). The sample consisted of PBMCs. The CDR3 loop reads CASSRARPTNYNEQFF. CDR3 nucleotide sequence: TGTGCCAGCAGTCGTGCTAGGCCGACTAACTACAATGAGCAGTTCTTC.